Listed below are T cell receptor beta chains from one sample, sequenced in a study of shared clonotypes between healthy human individuals. TCRdb's table, derived via immunoSEQ multiplex PCR, lists solely in-frame clones and lacks some. The repertoire consists of hundreds of thousands of clones, with 90% to 95% occurring once and the leading ten covering over 0.1%. Sequencing used naive CD8+ T cells sorted from blood. These receptors all come from a woman in her thirties in good health. The CDR3 runs from the conserved cysteine through the conserved F or W. Fields, in order: J gene, D gene, V gene, CDR3 protein, CDR3 DNA. A D gene is named only where the DNA matches it firmly.

j_gene: TRBJ1-5
d_gene: .
v_gene: TRBV23-1
CDR3aa: CASRNLSNQPQHF
CDR3nt: TGCGCCAGCAGGAACCTTAGCAATCAGCCCCAGCATTTT

j_gene: TRBJ2-1
d_gene: TRBD2
v_gene: TRBV13
CDR3aa: CASSLGGLAGTYNEQFF
CDR3nt: TGTGCCAGCAGCTTAGGGGGACTAGCGGGAACCTACAATGAGCAGTTCTTC

j_gene: TRBJ2-7
d_gene: TRBD1
v_gene: TRBV19
CDR3aa: CASSPGTGDMGNYEQYF
CDR3nt: TGTGCCAGTAGCCCCGGGACAGGTGATATGGGGAACTACGAGCAGTACTTC

j_gene: TRBJ1-3
d_gene: .
v_gene: TRBV5-4
CDR3aa: CASSLDLSGNTIYF
CDR3nt: TGTGCCAGCAGCTTGGATTTGTCCGGAAACACCATATATTTT

j_gene: TRBJ2-2
d_gene: TRBD2
v_gene: TRBV11-2
CDR3aa: CASSLYGRSDGELFF
CDR3nt: TGTGCCAGCAGCTTATACGGGAGGTCGGATGGGGAGCTGTTTTTT

j_gene: TRBJ2-6
d_gene: .
v_gene: TRBV5-4
CDR3aa: CASSFQGAGANVLTF
CDR3nt: TGTGCCAGCAGCTTCCAGGGTGCTGGGGCCAACGTCCTGACTTTC

j_gene: TRBJ1-3
d_gene: TRBD1
v_gene: TRBV27
CDR3aa: CASSPLGQGASAIYF
CDR3nt: TGTGCCAGCAGTCCCCTGGGACAGGGAGCCAGCGCCATATATTTT

j_gene: TRBJ2-2
d_gene: TRBD1
v_gene: TRBV11-1
CDR3aa: CASSWDSNTGELFF
CDR3nt: TGTGCCAGCAGCTGGGACAGCAACACCGGGGAGCTGTTTTTT

j_gene: TRBJ2-2
d_gene: .
v_gene: TRBV19
CDR3aa: CASSILTGELFF
CDR3nt: TGTGCCAGTAGTATTCTTACCGGGGAGCTGTTTTTT

j_gene: TRBJ2-2
d_gene: TRBD2
v_gene: TRBV6-5
CDR3aa: CASSYRGGAGGELFF
CDR3nt: TGTGCCAGCAGTTACCGCGGGGGGGCCGGCGGGGAGCTGTTTTTT

j_gene: TRBJ2-7
d_gene: .
v_gene: TRBV25-1
CDR3aa: CASSEYSYEQYF
CDR3nt: TGTGCCAGCAGTGAATACTCCTACGAGCAGTACTTC

j_gene: TRBJ2-7
d_gene: TRBD2
v_gene: TRBV7-6
CDR3aa: CASSLLLAGGPSEQYF
CDR3nt: TGTGCCAGCAGCTTACTACTAGCGGGAGGGCCAAGCGAGCAGTACTTC

j_gene: TRBJ2-7
d_gene: .
v_gene: TRBV15
CDR3aa: CATSRVFVDGSLSYEQYF
CDR3nt: TGTGCCACCAGCAGAGTCTTTGTGGACGGCTCTCTCTCCTACGAGCAGTACTTC

j_gene: TRBJ2-7
d_gene: .
v_gene: TRBV5-4
CDR3aa: CASSIGFEQYF
CDR3nt: TGTGCCAGCAGCATAGGATTCGAGCAGTACTTC

j_gene: TRBJ1-5
d_gene: .
v_gene: TRBV2
CDR3aa: CASRPGHERYSNQPQHF
CDR3nt: TGTGCCAGCAGGCCGGGGCACGAGCGATATAGCAATCAGCCCCAGCATTTT